A selection of T cell receptor beta chains follows, all from one sample in a study of metastatic and nonmetastatic thyroid tumors. TCRdb reanalyzed the PCR reads via MiXCR. The data hold just over 40,000 clones, with more than 9.5% observed a single time. Sequencing used blood. These TCRs come from a female donor with papillary thyroid cancer or a benign thyroid nodule (not recorded which). Some clones in this sample may be carry-over from other donors' samples. Both conserved end residues are part of each CDR3. D genes are given only for firm matches. Clone size is not always given. Where it is, it says once, few, many or a class for expanded clones.

V	length	size	J	D	CDR3	DNA
TRBV20-1	15	many	TRBJ2-4	TRBD2	CSATGLAGAKNIQYF	TGCAGTGCTACGGGACTAGCGGGGGCCAAAAACATTCAGTACTTC
TRBV15	16	many	TRBJ2-3	TRBD2	CATSIPLAGVTDTQYF	TGTGCCACCAGCATTCCCTTAGCGGGAGTTACGGATACGCAGTATTTT
TRBV12-3/TRBV12-4	14	many	TRBJ2-5	-	CASRPNTGSETQYF	TGTGCCAGCAGGCCTAACACAGGGTCTGAGACCCAGTACTTC
TRBV20-1	12	many	TRBJ2-7	TRBD1	CSARTTGNEQYF	TGCAGTGCACGCACGACAGGGAACGAGCAGTACTTC
TRBV28	14	many	TRBJ2-1	-	CASSLEAELREQFF	TGTGCCAGCAGTTTGGAGGCGGAACTGAGGGAGCAGTTCTTC
TRBV18	14	once	TRBJ2-2	TRBD1	CASSPTGNSGELFF	TGTGCCAGCTCACCGACAGGGAATTCCGGGGAGCTGTTTTTT
TRBV4-1	14	many	TRBJ2-7	-	CASSQEAGDYEQYF	TGCGCCAGCAGCCAAGAGGCAGGAGACTACGAGCAGTACTTC
TRBV20-1	13	many	TRBJ2-2	-	CSAREGNTGELFF	TGCAGTGCTAGAGAAGGGAACACCGGGGAGCTGTTTTTT
TRBV4-2	13	many	TRBJ2-5	-	CASSQNYQETQYF	TGTGCCAGCAGCCAAAACTACCAAGAGACCCAGTACTTC
TRBV6-1	14	-	TRBJ2-7	-	CASTPRQTSYEQYF	TGTGCCAGCACTCCCCGACAGACCTCCTACGAGCAGTACTTC
TRBV11-2	15	large	TRBJ2-1	-	CASSLAGDSDNEQFF	TGTGCCAGCAGCTTAGCGGGAGACAGCGACAATGAGCAGTTCTTC
TRBV5-1	16	many	TRBJ1-1	TRBD1	CASSSHWDSYLAEAFF	TGCGCCAGCAGCTCCCATTGGGACAGCTATCTAGCCGAAGCTTTCTTT
TRBV14	19	many	TRBJ1-1	-	CASSQDRTRGGGRNTEAFF	TGTGCCAGCAGCCAAGATAGGACGAGGGGCGGAGGCCGGAACACTGAAGCTTTCTTT
TRBV13	17	many	TRBJ2-1	TRBD2	CASSSGGWAASYNEQFF	TGTGCCAGCAGCTCGGGAGGTTGGGCGGCCTCCTACAATGAGCAGTTCTTC
TRBV24-1	15	many	TRBJ2-1	TRBD2	CATSGWDSGGNEQFF	TGTGCCACCAGTGGTTGGGACTCGGGGGGGAATGAGCAGTTCTTC
TRBV6-5	15	many	TRBJ2-1	-	CASSYAGVTYNEQFF	TGTGCCAGCAGTTATGCGGGTGTTACCTACAATGAGCAGTTCTTC
TRBV7-6	15	many	TRBJ2-4	-	CASSPRTGSKNIQYF	TGTGCCAGCAGCCCCCGGACGGGTTCCAAAAACATTCAGTACTTC
TRBV5-5	13	once	TRBJ2-1	-	CASSLVRRDEQFF	TGTGCCAGCAGCTTGGTCAGGAGGGATGAGCAGTTCTTC
TRBV7-9	16	many	TRBJ2-4	-	CASSLGAGVAKNIQYF	TGTGCCAGCAGCTTAGGCGCAGGGGTTGCCAAAAACATTCAGTACTTC
TRBV24-1	15	many	TRBJ2-3	TRBD2	CATSDWGGVADTQYF	TGTGCCACCAGTGATTGGGGGGGAGTAGCAGATACGCAGTATTTT
TRBV11-2	13	-	TRBJ1-5	-	CASSLDSEQPQHF	TGTGCCAGCAGCTTAGACTCGGAGCAGCCCCAGCATTTT
TRBV27	15	few	TRBJ2-7	TRBD2	CASSFGLAVVYEQYF	TGTGCCAGCAGTTTCGGACTAGCGGTAGTTTACGAGCAGTACTTC
TRBV4-1	14	many	TRBJ1-4	-	CASSQAPLGEKLFF	TGCGCCAGCAGCCAAGCACCTTTGGGGGAAAAACTGTTTTTT
TRBV7-3	13	once	TRBJ2-1	TRBD2	CASSRGGWNEQFF	TGTGCCAGCAGCCGCGGGGGGTGGAATGAGCAATTCTTC
TRBV12-3/TRBV12-4	12	few	TRBJ2-7	-	CASSLEYYEQYF	TGTGCCAGCAGTTTAGAGTACTACGAGCAGTACTTC
TRBV6-4	14	many	TRBJ2-3	TRBD2	CASSAGTSTNTQYF	TGTGCCAGCAGTGCGGGGACTAGCACAAATACGCAGTATTTT
TRBV11-2	14	-	TRBJ2-5	-	CASSFGGSGETQYF	TGTGCCAGCAGCTTCGGCGGTAGTGGGGAGACCCAGTACTTC
TRBV29-1	14	many	TRBJ1-2	-	CSVEEDEGVYGYTF	TGCAGCGTTGAGGAGGATGAGGGCGTCTATGGCTACACCTTC
TRBV5-1	12	many	TRBJ1-2	TRBD1	CASRQDRGGYTF	TGCGCCAGCAGACAGGACAGGGGAGGCTACACCTTC
TRBV9	14	many	TRBJ2-2	-	CASSVTSNTGELFF	TGTGCCAGCAGCGTAACCAGTAACACCGGGGAGCTGTTTTTT
TRBV5-5	13	many	TRBJ2-1	-	CASLAGEYNEQFF	TGTGCCAGCCTGGCGGGCGAATATAATGAGCAGTTCTTC
TRBV20-1	15	many	TRBJ2-1	-	CSARTPVLLYNEQFF	TGCAGTGCTAGGACGCCCGTCCTGCTCTACAATGAGCAGTTCTTC
TRBV28	14	-	TRBJ2-1	TRBD2	CATLSRVGGDDQFF	TGTGCCACTCTTAGTCGAGTGGGGGGGGATGATCAGTTCTTC
TRBV27	15	many	TRBJ2-7	-	CASSPSGAVLREQYF	TGTGCCAGCAGTCCCTCAGGGGCCGTCCTCCGCGAGCAGTACTTC
TRBV7-2	14	many	TRBJ1-1	-	CASSLSPSNTEAFF	TGTGCCAGCAGCTTATCTCCCTCGAACACTGAAGCTTTCTTT
TRBV6-5	15	many	TRBJ2-1	-	CASSFRDTVLGRQFF	TGTGCCAGCAGTTTCCGGGACACGGTTTTGGGGCGGCAGTTCTTC
TRBV11-2	15	many	TRBJ2-7	TRBD2	CASSSLAGGLYEQYF	TGTGCCAGCAGCTCCTTAGCGGGAGGGCTCTACGAGCAGTACTTC
TRBV4-1	17	-	TRBJ2-1	-	CASSQGWRELGNNEQFF	TGCGCCAGCAGCCAAGGTTGGCGCGAGCTAGGGAACAATGAGCAGTTCTTC
TRBV4-1	14	many	TRBJ2-3	-	CASSQGQAKDTQYF	TGCGCCAGCAGCCAAGGACAGGCCAAAGATACGCAGTATTTT
TRBV5-1	14	many	TRBJ2-7	TRBD1	CASSNGQGATEQYF	TGCGCCAGCAGCAACGGACAGGGGGCGACCGAGCAGTACTTC
TRBV10-3	14	few	TRBJ2-7	-	CAISGGQGSYEQYF	TGTGCCATCAGTGGCGGGCAGGGCTCCTACGAGCAGTACTTC
TRBV6-5	13	-	TRBJ1-1	-	CASSYSWDTEAFF	TGTGCCAGCAGTTACTCGTGGGACACTGAAGCTTTCTTT
TRBV11-3	14	many	TRBJ2-5	-	CASSLDPSEETQYF	TGTGCCAGCAGCTTAGATCCTAGCGAAGAGACCCAGTACTTC
TRBV28	15	many	TRBJ2-7	TRBD1	CAGPAQGRYSYEQYF	TGTGCCGGTCCCGCACAGGGGCGCTACTCCTACGAGCAGTACTTC
TRBV18	15	many	TRBJ1-2	TRBD1	CASSPDRGLDYGYTF	TGTGCCAGCTCCCCGGACAGGGGGTTGGACTATGGCTACACCTTC
TRBV3-1	13	many	TRBJ1-1	-	CASSRTEGFSAFF	TGTGCCAGCAGCCGCACGGAGGGGTTCTCGGCTTTCTTT
TRBV6-1	12	many	TRBJ1-2	-	CASTPDLYGYTF	TGTGCCAGCACCCCGGACCTCTATGGCTACACCTTC
TRBV7-2	15	many	TRBJ1-5	TRBD1	CASSSGQAINQPQHF	TGTGCCAGCAGCTCGGGACAGGCCATCAATCAGCCCCAGCATTTT
TRBV27	19	many	TRBJ2-1	TRBD2	CASSFGAGLAGQRYNEQFF	TGTGCCAGCAGTTTTGGGGCGGGACTAGCGGGCCAACGTTACAATGAGCAGTTCTTC
TRBV20-1	14	many	TRBJ2-7	TRBD2	CSARDPGLADEQYF	TGCAGTGCTAGAGATCCGGGACTAGCGGACGAGCAGTACTTC
TRBV7-9	13	many	TRBJ2-7	-	CASSVQGSYEQYF	TGTGCCAGCAGCGTACAGGGCTCCTACGAGCAGTACTTC
TRBV6-5	17	many	TRBJ1-2	TRBD1	CASSYSTQGAFFRGYTF	TGTGCCAGCAGTTACTCGACACAGGGGGCGTTTTTCCGCGGCTACACCTTC
TRBV6-6	17	many	TRBJ1-5	TRBD1	CASSYLGDRVSNQPQHF	TGTGCCAGCAGTTACCTCGGGGACAGGGTAAGCAATCAGCCCCAGCATTTT
TRBV28	13	many	TRBJ2-5	TRBD2	CASRLAGMKTQYF	TGTGCCAGCAGGTTAGCGGGAATGAAGACCCAGTACTTC
TRBV11-2	13	many	TRBJ2-3	-	CASSSPTGDTQYF	TGTGCCAGCAGCTCCCCGACCGGAGATACGCAGTATTTT
TRBV5-6	13	many	TRBJ1-2	TRBD1	CASRLTGLYGYTF	TGTGCCAGCAGACTGACAGGGCTCTATGGCTACACCTTC
TRBV28	13	medium-sized	TRBJ1-1	-	CASSLWQSPEAFF	TGTGCCAGCAGTTTATGGCAGTCCCCTGAAGCTTTCTTT
TRBV5-6	12	many	TRBJ2-2	-	CASSFPSGELFF	TGTGCCAGCAGCTTCCCTTCCGGGGAGCTGTTTTTT
TRBV10-2	16	many	TRBJ2-3	TRBD2	CASSQGVSGRTDTQYF	TGCGCCAGCAGCCAGGGTGTGAGCGGGAGGACAGATACGCAGTATTTT